These T cell receptor beta chains were read from a single sample in a study of T-cell reconstitution after alpha-beta-depleted transplantation in children. MiXCR was run by TCRdb on the PCR reads, yielding one entry per CDR3 protein. This table holds roughly 250,000 distinct CDR3 sequences, around 7.8% found once. Sequenced here: PBMCs, mostly from graft donor cells, sampled 180 days after TCRalphabeta/CD19-depleted stem cell transplant. Receptors were obtained from a male patient aged 10 to 17 who had a stem cell transplant for acute lymphoblastic leukemia, so the T cells may come from the graft donor. The CDR3 runs from the conserved cysteine through the conserved F or W. The D gene is left open where the match is weak. The size of a clone is reported for some rows only, either as once, few or many, or as a class for expanded clones.

J gene	CDR3 length	clone size	V gene	D gene	CDR3 protein	CDR3 DNA
TRBJ1-2	14	many	TRBV18	-	CASSPETLEGGYTF	TGTGCCAGCTCACCTGAAACGTTAGAGGGTGGCTACACCTTC
TRBJ2-1	14	many	TRBV20-1	TRBD2	CSASGVSSYNEQFF	TGCAGTGCAAGCGGGGTTAGCTCCTACAATGAGCAGTTCTTC
TRBJ2-7	18	many	TRBV4-1	TRBD1	CASSQDLEGLTGGYEQYF	TGCGCCAGCAGCCAAGATCTCGAGGGCCTTACAGGGGGCTACGAGCAGTACTTC
TRBJ2-3	15	many	TRBV7-2	-	CASSREGGGPDTQYF	TGTGCCAGCAGCCGCGAAGGGGGGGGTCCAGATACGCAGTATTTT
TRBJ2-3	18	few	TRBV4-3	-	CASSHFHDSPAPTDTQYF	TGCGCCAGCAGCCACTTCCACGACTCTCCGGCCCCCACAGATACGCAGTATTTT
TRBJ1-1	14	-	TRBV6-2/TRBV6-3	-	CASSYPRSNTEAFF	TGTGCCAGCAGTTACCCTCGGAGTAACACTGAAGCTTTCTTT
TRBJ1-2	12	-	TRBV20-1	-	CSATGPNYGYTF	TGCAGTGCTACCGGGCCTAACTATGGCTACACCTTC
TRBJ2-7	15	many	TRBV4-1	-	CASSQAQGYSYEQYF	TGCGCCAGCAGCCAAGCTCAGGGATACTCCTACGAGCAGTACTTC
TRBJ1-1	13	many	TRBV12-3/TRBV12-4	-	CASSLAGNTEAFF	TGTGCCAGCAGTTTAGCGGGGAACACTGAAGCTTTCTTT
TRBJ1-2	13	-	TRBV19	-	CASSIDSSGGYTF	TGTGCCAGTAGTATCGACAGTTCAGGTGGCTACACCTTC
TRBJ1-2	14	many	TRBV14	TRBD1	CASSPGTVTSGYTF	TGTGCCAGCAGCCCCGGGACAGTAACGAGTGGCTACACCTTC
TRBJ1-5	14	many	TRBV24-1	-	CATSDRAVNQPQHF	TGTGCCACCAGTGATCGAGCAGTCAATCAGCCCCAGCATTTT
TRBJ2-3	15	many	TRBV7-3	TRBD2	CASSPSGRALDTQYF	TGTGCCAGCAGCCCCAGCGGGAGGGCCTTAGATACGCAGTATTTT
TRBJ2-1	13	many	TRBV7-9	-	CASSLKAHNEQFF	TGTGCCAGCAGCTTGAAAGCTCACAATGAGCAGTTCTTC
TRBJ2-3	14	many	TRBV6-1	-	CAGRGNRVPDTQYF	TGTGCCGGAAGGGGGAACAGGGTCCCCGATACGCAGTATTTT
TRBJ2-7	15	many	TRBV11-2	-	CASSLAEGPSYEQYF	TGTGCCAGCAGCTTAGCGGAGGGCCCCTCCTACGAGCAGTACTTC
TRBJ2-3	13	few	TRBV15	-	CAVRGRITDTQYF	TGTGCCGTACGGGGTAGAATCACAGATACGCAGTATTTT
TRBJ2-7	16	many	TRBV5-1	TRBD1	CASSSKLGQGYYEQYF	TGCGCCAGCAGCTCCAAGCTAGGACAGGGATATTACGAGCAGTACTTC
TRBJ2-2	11	many	TRBV9	-	CASSVGWELFF	TGTGCCAGCAGCGTAGGTTGGGAGCTGTTTTTT
TRBJ2-3	16	many	TRBV20-1	-	CSARSLPGLHTDTQYF	TGCAGTGCTAGATCCTTACCGGGTCTGCACACAGATACGCAGTATTTT
TRBJ2-4	14	many	TRBV4-3	TRBD2	CASSPGLVSNIQYF	TGCGCCAGCAGCCCGGGACTAGTATCAAACATTCAGTACTTC
TRBJ2-5	16	many	TRBV7-8	-	CASSRLLWSRQETQYF	TGTGCCAGCAGCCGCTTACTTTGGAGTAGGCAAGAGACCCAGTACTTC
TRBJ1-6	13	many	TRBV12-3/TRBV12-4	-	CASSSSPASPLHF	TGTGCCAGCAGCTCAAGTCCGGCTTCACCCCTCCACTTT
TRBJ2-1	19	many	TRBV3-1	TRBD2	CASSQGGLAVRSSYNEQFF	TGTGCCAGCAGCCAAGGGGGACTAGCGGTAAGGAGCTCCTACAATGAGCAGTTCTTC
TRBJ2-1	11	many	TRBV7-9	-	CASSWDPEQFF	TGTGCCAGCAGCTGGGACCCTGAGCAGTTCTTC
TRBJ2-1	12	many	TRBV12-3/TRBV12-4	-	CASSLVSNEQFF	TGTGCCAGCAGTTTAGTGTCCAATGAGCAGTTCTTC
TRBJ2-1	14	many	TRBV7-9	TRBD2	CASSFGTSGRKQFF	TGTGCCAGCAGCTTTGGGACTAGCGGGAGGAAGCAGTTCTTC
TRBJ1-1	17	many	TRBV5-1	TRBD1	CASSLGGQRLVNTEAFF	TGCGCCAGCAGCCTTGGGGGACAGCGGCTTGTGAACACTGAAGCTTTCTTT
TRBJ2-7	11	many	TRBV27	-	CASKEGYEQYF	TGTGCCAGCAAGGAGGGATACGAGCAGTACTTC
TRBJ1-6	17	many	TRBV4-3	-	CASSQAAALASNSPLHF	TGCGCCAGCAGCCAAGCTGCGGCCCTGGCCTCAAATTCACCCCTCCACTTT
TRBJ2-7	14	many	TRBV11-2	-	CASSLFLSPYEQYF	TGTGCCAGCAGCTTGTTTCTCTCCCCCTACGAGCAGTACTTC
TRBJ2-7	14	many	TRBV15	TRBD2	CATSRGTSGVEQYF	TGTGCCACCAGCAGAGGGACTAGCGGGGTCGAGCAGTACTTC
TRBJ2-2	15	-	TRBV5-5	TRBD1	CASSHIQGSTGELFF	TGTGCCAGCAGCCACATACAGGGGTCCACCGGGGAGCTGTTTTTT
TRBJ1-2	15	-	TRBV7-2	-	CASSLARGANYGYTF	TGTGCCAGCAGCTTAGCGCGAGGAGCCAACTATGGCTACACCTTC
TRBJ2-2	12	many	TRBV15	-	CATSKDRRELFF	TGTGCCACCAGCAAGGACCGCCGGGAGCTGTTTTTT
TRBJ2-7	15	many	TRBV5-5	-	CASTPGPNPGYEQYF	TGTGCCAGCACCCCAGGCCCGAATCCGGGGTACGAGCAGTACTTC
TRBJ1-5	16	many	TRBV28	-	CASSLRGQKRNQPQHF	TGTGCCAGCAGTTTGCGGGGGCAGAAACGCAATCAGCCCCAGCATTTT
TRBJ2-7	16	many	TRBV19	-	CAISGEVGRASYEQYF	TGTGCCATTTCGGGTGAGGTAGGCAGGGCGTCCTACGAGCAGTACTTC
TRBJ1-2	14	many	TRBV6-1	-	CASSEVAESYGYTF	TGTGCCAGCAGTGAAGTTGCAGAATCCTATGGCTACACCTTC
TRBJ1-5	14	many	TRBV6-2/TRBV6-3	-	CASSPERPNQPQHF	TGTGCCAGCAGCCCTGAACGGCCCAATCAGCCCCAGCATTTT
TRBJ2-1	15	many	TRBV20-1	TRBD2	CSARGLAGTRNEQFF	TGCAGTGCTCGCGGACTAGCGGGGACCCGCAATGAGCAGTTCTTC
TRBJ2-2	14	-	TRBV19	-	CASNLGLNTGELFF	TGTGCCAGTAATCTGGGGCTCAACACCGGGGAGCTGTTTTTT
TRBJ1-5	14	many	TRBV7-8	-	CASSPGRISVPQHF	TGTGCCAGCAGCCCTGGACGGATCTCGGTGCCCCAGCATTTT
TRBJ2-7	15	-	TRBV20-1	TRBD2	CRAMTGTSGTYEQYF	TGCCGTGCGATGACCGGGACTAGCGGCACCTACGAGCAGTACTTC
TRBJ1-1	13	many	TRBV7-3	-	CASSLQEDTEAFF	TGTGCCAGCAGCTTACAGGAGGATACTGAAGCTTTCTTT
TRBJ2-1	14	many	TRBV10-3	TRBD2	CAISDPGLVNEQFF	TGTGCCATCAGTGACCCAGGACTAGTGAATGAGCAGTTCTTC
TRBJ1-1	14	-	TRBV18	TRBD1	CASSPGTGSTEAFF	TGTGCCAGCTCACCCGGGACAGGGAGCACTGAAGCTTTCTTT